This TCR beta chain was found in a study of OX40 agonist ivuxolimab in advanced cancers. Study summary: Ivuxolimab is a fully human IgG2 antibody that activates OX40 (CD134).

Repertoires were generated with immunoSEQ multiplex PCR, while TCRdb's copy carries only in-frame clones and drops some. The sample has 45,000 to 55,000 clones, 88% seen once. The CDR3 has 16 amino acids. Per the germline V gene, CDR1 is SGHNT and CDR2 is YYREEE (reference sequence). V dropped 4 bases and J dropped 2; count of bases not matched to a gene: 8. This clonotype was sampled from an adult with an advanced solid tumor such as melanoma, head and neck, liver or kidney cancer. The specimen comprised CD4+ or CD8+ T cells sorted from blood, sampled in a trial of the OX40 agonist ivuxolimab. This chain uses TRBV5-4 with TRBJ1-4; 7 bases match TRBD1. The CDR3 DNA reads TGTGCCAGCAGCCGTGGAGGGGGCCAGACTAATGAAAAACTGTTTTTT. Translating it yields CASSRGGGQTNEKLFF.